This T cell receptor beta chain was recovered during a study of PD-1 blockade in classical Hodgkin lymphoma. Study observations and caveats: When set against healthy donors, newly diagnosed patients were reported to show lower baseline TCR diversity. Repertoire differences have undefined causes, possibly disease activity or prior therapy.

As for time point: newly diagnosed, previously untreated cHL patient sample. Negative magnetic selection isolated CD4+ T cells from thawed PBMCs. For comparison, PBMCs from newly diagnosed, untreated classical Hodgkin lymphoma were used. TCRdb's copy holds only in-frame clones and misses some; the assay was immunoSEQ multiplex PCR. The sample holds tens of thousands of clones; 89% are singletons and the top ten take 0.25% to 0.3%. Concerning this clone itself: Its antigen is unidentified.

This CDR3 has 13 residues. Trimming removed 2 bases from V and 8 bases from J, with 12 bases in between. The germline gives CDR1 MNHEY, CDR2 SMNVEV (reference sequence). Sequencing was performed on CD4+ T cells from blood. This receptor was identified in a human donor with classical Hodgkin lymphoma. The rearrangement joins TRBV27 to TRBJ1-2; D gene ambiguous. CDR3 region: CASSLNGVGGYTF. Here the CDR3 DNA reads TGTGCCAGCAGTTTAAACGGGGTGGGGGGCTACACCTTC.